Listed here are 16 T cell receptor beta chains from one sample, sequenced in a study of blood T cell repertoires in COVID-19. Data came from immunoSEQ multiplex PCR; TCRdb stores just in-frame clones and leaves some out. The sample has about 230,000 clones, around four fifths seen once. The sample was peripheral blood. Source of these receptors: a woman aged 70-85 years with active or convalescent COVID-19.

This clone has a count of ten or more. The chain links TRBV7-2 to TRBJ2-7, with 9 bases matching TRBD1. The ends lost 5 bases at V and 6 bases at J; junction bases unmatched: 17. The CDR3 runs to 17 residues. Germline values: CDR1 SGHTA, CDR2 FQGNSA. The CDR3 sequence is CASSPGFLGTGKREQYF. CDR3 bases: TGTGCCAGCAGCCCCGGCTTCTTGGGGACAGGGAAGCGCGAGCAGTACTTC. The whole variable domain, filled in from reference TRBV7-2 and TRBJ2-7, reads GAGVSQSPSNKVTEKGKDVELRCDPISGHTALYWYRQSLGQGLEFLIYFQGNSAPDKSGLPSDRFSAERTGGSVSTLTIQRTQQEDSAVYLCASSPGFLGTGKREQYFGPGTRLTVT.

This clone was found a few times. The chain links TRBV6-6 to TRBJ1-4; D is undetermined. CDR1 MNHNY and CDR2 SVGAGI come from the germline V gene (reference sequence). The CDR3 is 15 amino acids. V gave up 5 bases and J gave up 6 bases, with 16 bases separating them. The CDR3 is CASSLSHPRDEKLFF. As DNA, the CDR3 is TGTGCCAGCAGTCTCTCCCACCCTCGGGATGAAAAACTGTTTTTT.

The genes are TRBV18 and TRBJ1-1; D is unresolved. Trimming cost V 3 bases and J 6 bases, with 14 bases left between them. This CDR3 is 14 amino acids long. Germline V CDR1 and CDR2: KGHSH, LQKENI. Here the CDR3 reads CASSPSAGTSEAFF. The DNA of the CDR3 is TGTGCCAGCTCACCGTCAGCGGGTACGTCTGAAGCTTTCTTT.

This rearrangement joins TRBV5-1 to TRBJ2-1; a weak D match, TRBD1 (5 bases). Germline loops: CDR1 SGHRS, CDR2 YFSETQ. V lost 0 bases and J 0 bases, leaving 10 bases between the germline ends. The CDR3 is 16 amino acids. CDR3 protein: CASSLGQGSSYNEQFF. The CDR3 nucleotides are TGCGCCAGCAGCTTGGGCCAGGGCAGCTCCTACAATGAGCAGTTCTTC.

The chain is built from TRBV25-1 and TRBJ2-1; 7 nucleotides match TRBD2. The CDR3 totals 16 residues. Germline V CDR1 and CDR2: MGHDK, SYGVNS. V gave up 4 bases and J gave up 2 bases; unmatched junction bases: 8. As DNA, the CDR3 is TGTGCCAGCAGTGTAACTCGCGGGAGAGCCTACAATGAGCAGTTCTTC. It translates to CASSVTRGRAYNEQFF. The variable domain in full, with the rest retrieved from reference TRBV25-1 and TRBJ2-1, is EADIYQTPRYLVIGTGKKITLECSQTMGHDKMYWYQQDPGMELHLIHYSYGVNSTEKGDLSSESTVSRIRTEHFPLTLESARPSHTSQYLCASSVTRGRAYNEQFFGPGTRLTVL.

The chain employs TRBV5-4 and TRBJ1-2; 8 positions match TRBD1. Trimming removed 5 bases from V and 8 bases from J; junction bases left unmatched: 11. This CDR3 is 14 amino acids long. From germline, CDR1 is SGHNT and CDR2 YYREEE (reference sequence). The CDR3 nucleotides read TGTGCCAGCAGAGACCGCAGGGGGCTGGGCGGCTACACCTTC. This codes for CASRDRRGLGGYTF.

V is TRBV3-1 (or the pseudogene TRBV3-2) and J is TRBJ1-5; D may be TRBD1 (6 bases). The CDR3 has 15 residues. V lost 1 base, J lost 5 bases, and 12 bases lay in between. Germline CDR1 is LGHDT and CDR2 is YNNKEL (reference sequence). CDR3 region: CASSQGSGEYQPQHF. In DNA, the CDR3 is TGTGCCAGCAGCCAAGGTTCAGGGGAATATCAGCCCCAGCATTTT.

V and J are TRBV7-3 and TRBJ2-3; TRBD2 matches 9 bases. The germline gives CDR1 SGHTA, CDR2 FQGTGA. The CDR3 length is 17 residues. V gave up 5 bases and J gave up 0 bases; unmatched junction bases: 9. This chain's CDR3 is CASSQSSSGTSTDTQYF. The CDR3 DNA reads TGTGCCAGCAGCCAAAGTTCTAGCGGGACTAGCACAGATACGCAGTATTTT. The whole variable domain, filled in from reference TRBV7-3 and TRBJ2-3, reads GAGVSQTPSNKVTEKGKYVELRCDPISGHTALYWYRQSLGQGPEFLIYFQGTGAADDSGLPNDRFFAVRPEGSVSTLKIQRTERGDSAVYLCASSQSSSGTSTDTQYFGPGTRLTVL.

This clone appeared a single time. The genes are TRBV5-1 and TRBJ1-4, with 9 positions matching TRBD1. This CDR3 has 14 residues. Germline V gene data show CDR1 as SGHRS and CDR2 as YFSETQ. J was trimmed by 8 bases and V by 4 bases; bases with no gene match: 6. This CDR3 is CASSPRTGVEKLFF. The CDR3 region has the DNA TGCGCCAGCAGCCCAAGGACAGGGGTGGAAAAACTGTTTTTT.

This chain links TRBV3-1 (or the pseudogene TRBV3-2) with TRBJ2-5; 7 nucleotides line up with TRBD2. Unmatched junction bases numbered 12, after V lost 4 bases and J lost 4 bases. Germline values: CDR1 LGHDT, CDR2 YNNKEL (reference sequence). This CDR3 has 16 amino acids. The CDR3: CASSPWERGGGETQYF. The DNA for the CDR3 is TGTGCCAGCAGCCCGTGGGAGCGGGGAGGCGGAGAGACCCAGTACTTC.

The J gene is TRBJ2-3, the V gene TRBV3-1 (or the pseudogene TRBV3-2), with 9 nucleotides matching TRBD2. The CDR3 consists of 17 residues. Germline lookup yields CDR1 LGHDT and CDR2 YNNKEL (reference sequence). The V segment lost 4 bases and the J segment 5 bases; nucleotides outside the gene matches: 13. The CDR3 DNA follows: TGTGCCAGCAGCCGGATCGTAGCGGGAGCAGTTGGAGATACGCAGTATTTT. This encodes CASSRIVAGAVGDTQYF.

In this sample, this clone turned up once. The chain is built from TRBV7-2 and TRBJ1-1; perhaps TRBD1 as D (5 bases). Trimming took off 0 bases at V and 11 bases at J, with 16 bases between the two ends. This CDR3 contains 14 residues. Germline CDR1 SGHTA, CDR2 FQGNSA. The CDR3 sequence: CASSLAAGDSGAFF. CDR3 DNA: TGTGCCAGCAGCTTAGCGGCGGGGGACTCGGGGGCTTTCTTT.

CDR3 in DNA: TGTGCCATCAGTGACAGGGGGAGAGGTTACCAAGAGACCCAGTACTTC. This translates into CAISDRGRGYQETQYF. The rearrangement joins TRBV10-3 to TRBJ2-5, with 7 bases lining up with TRBD1. With V trimmed by 3 bases and J by 0 bases, 7 bases remained unmatched. Germline CDR1 is ENHRY and CDR2 is SYGVKD. CDR3 size: 16 residues.

The rearrangement joins TRBV10-3 to TRBJ2-7; 11 bases line up with TRBD2. CDR3 size: 19 residues. With V trimmed by 3 bases and J by 4 bases, 17 bases remained unmatched. CDR1 and CDR2 (germline): ENHRY, SYGVKD. The CDR3 bases are TGTGCCATCAGTGATCCCACTCGAGGGGTAGCGGGGGGGGGATACGAGCAGTACTTC. Translating gives CAISDPTRGVAGGGYEQYF.

A single count supports this clone. CDR3 protein: CASKGGGDYGYTF. CDR3 in DNA: TGTGCCAGCAAAGGGGGGGGAGACTATGGCTACACCTTC. The V and J genes are TRBV6-6 and TRBJ1-2; maybe TRBD1 (6 bases). Germline values: CDR1 MNHNY, CDR2 SVGAGI (reference sequence). The V end was cut by 7 bases, the J end by 3 bases, with 12 bases between. The CDR3 sequence is 13 residues long.

The rearrangement links TRBV6-2 or TRBV6-3 to TRBJ1-5, with 7 bases fitting TRBD1. The CDR3 totals 15 residues. With V trimmed by 5 bases and J by 2 bases, 6 bases remained unmatched. Germline CDR1 reads MNHEY; CDR2 reads SVGEGT. The CDR3 here is CASSGGQAGNQPQHF. The CDR3 DNA sequence: TGTGCCAGCAGTGGCGGACAGGCGGGCAATCAGCCCCAGCATTTT.